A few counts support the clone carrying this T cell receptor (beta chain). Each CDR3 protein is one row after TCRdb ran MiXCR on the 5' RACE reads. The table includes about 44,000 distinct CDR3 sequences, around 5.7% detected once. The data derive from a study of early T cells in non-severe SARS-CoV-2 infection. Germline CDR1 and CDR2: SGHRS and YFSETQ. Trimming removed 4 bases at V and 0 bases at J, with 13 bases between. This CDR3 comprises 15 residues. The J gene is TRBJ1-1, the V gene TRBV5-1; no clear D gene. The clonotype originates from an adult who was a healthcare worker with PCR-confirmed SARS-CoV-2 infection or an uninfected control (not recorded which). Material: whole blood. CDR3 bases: TGCGCCAGCAGCCCTGAGGAAGCATTGAACACTGAAGCTTTCTTT. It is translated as CASSPEEALNTEAFF.